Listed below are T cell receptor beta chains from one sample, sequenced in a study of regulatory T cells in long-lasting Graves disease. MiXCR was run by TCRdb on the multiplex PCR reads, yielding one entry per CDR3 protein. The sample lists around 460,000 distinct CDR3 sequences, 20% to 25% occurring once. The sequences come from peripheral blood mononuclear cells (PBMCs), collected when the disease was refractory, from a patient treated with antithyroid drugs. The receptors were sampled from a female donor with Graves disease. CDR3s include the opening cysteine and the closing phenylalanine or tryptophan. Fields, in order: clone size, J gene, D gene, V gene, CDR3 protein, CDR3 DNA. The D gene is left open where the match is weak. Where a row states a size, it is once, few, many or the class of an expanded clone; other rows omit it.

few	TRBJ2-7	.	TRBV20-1	CSALTDGTYEQYF	TGCAGTGCCTTAACCGACGGTACCTACGAGCAGTACTTC
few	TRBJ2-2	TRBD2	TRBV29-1	CSATGLAGAGELFF	TGCAGCGCCACTGGACTAGCGGGAGCCGGGGAGCTGTTTTTT
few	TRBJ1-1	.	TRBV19	CASSYASEAFF	TGTGCCAGTAGCTACGCCAGTGAAGCTTTCTTT
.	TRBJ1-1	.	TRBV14	CASSQDVRQVVGVTEAFF	TGTGCCAGCAGCCAAGATGTTCGACAGGTAGTAGGAGTCACTGAAGCTTTCTTT
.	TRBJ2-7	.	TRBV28	CASSLPVASYLYF	TGTGCCAGCAGTCTTCCTGTCGCCAGCTATCTGTACTTC
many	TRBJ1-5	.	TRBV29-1	CSVEDQIARRQHF	TGCAGCGTTGAAGATCAGATAGCTAGGAGACAGCATTTT
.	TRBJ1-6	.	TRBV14	CASSQVTGNSPLHF	TGTGCCAGCAGCCAAGTAACAGGGAATTCACCCCTCCACTTT
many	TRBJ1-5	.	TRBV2	CASSEAGRGGNQPQHF	TGTGCCAGCAGTGAAGCAGGCAGGGGAGGCAATCAGCCCCAGCATTTT
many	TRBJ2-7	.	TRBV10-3	CAISDSHSSYEQYF	TGTGCCATCAGTGATTCACATAGCTCCTACGAGCAGTACTTC
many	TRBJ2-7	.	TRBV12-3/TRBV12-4	CASSFVTNEQYF	TGTGCCAGCAGTTTCGTCACTAACGAGCAGTACTTC
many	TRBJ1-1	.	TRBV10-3	CAISESNGNTEAFF	TGTGCCATCAGTGAGTCTAATGGGAACACTGAAGCTTTCTTT
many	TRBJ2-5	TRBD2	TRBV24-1	CATSDFTGGDQETQYF	TGTGCCACCAGTGATTTCACGGGGGGGGACCAAGAGACCCAGTACTTC
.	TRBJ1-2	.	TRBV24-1	CATSDHTGLDGYTF	TGTGCCACCAGTGACCATACAGGGTTGGATGGCTACACCTTC
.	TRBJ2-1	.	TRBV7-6	CASGKLGSRGYNEQFF	TGTGCCAGCGGAAAGCTCGGGAGTCGGGGCTACAATGAGCAGTTCTTC
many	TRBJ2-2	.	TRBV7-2	CASSLNDRLGTGELFF	TGTGCCAGCAGCTTAAATGACAGGTTGGGCACCGGGGAGCTGTTTTTT
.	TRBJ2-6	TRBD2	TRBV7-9	CASSPLAGIVSGANVLTF	TGTGCCAGCAGCCCGTTAGCGGGGATCGTCTCTGGGGCCAACGTCCTGACTTTC
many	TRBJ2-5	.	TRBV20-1	CSATVRETQYF	TGCAGTGCTACGGTCAGGGAGACCCAGTACTTC
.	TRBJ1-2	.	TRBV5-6	CASSLSSDNYGYTF	TGTGCCAGCAGCTTGTCCTCTGATAACTATGGCTACACCTTC
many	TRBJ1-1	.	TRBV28	CASSAAGGNTEAFF	TGTGCCAGCAGTGCCGCAGGAGGGAACACTGAAGCTTTCTTT
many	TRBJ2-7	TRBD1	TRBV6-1	CASSGTGGTYEQYF	TGTGCCAGCAGCGGGACAGGGGGCACCTACGAGCAGTACTTC
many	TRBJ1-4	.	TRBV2	CASSNHGPGQNEKLFF	TGTGCCAGCAGTAACCATGGTCCCGGGCAGAATGAAAAACTGTTTTTT
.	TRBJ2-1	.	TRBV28	CASSHGYNEQFF	TGTGCCAGCAGCCACGGCTACAATGAGCAGTTCTTC
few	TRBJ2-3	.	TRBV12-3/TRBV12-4	CASSETSEGTDTQYF	TGTGCCAGCAGCGAGACCTCAGAGGGGACAGATACGCAGTATTTT
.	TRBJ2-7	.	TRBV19	CASSIQGSSYEQYF	TGTGCCAGTAGTATACAGGGGAGCTCCTACGAGCAGTACTTC
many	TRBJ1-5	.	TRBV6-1	CASSDGQINQPQHF	TGTGCCAGCAGCGATGGACAGATCAATCAGCCCCAGCATTTT
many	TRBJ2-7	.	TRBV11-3	CASSRSSEQYF	TGTGCCAGCAGCCGAAGCAGTGAGCAGTACTTC
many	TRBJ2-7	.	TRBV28	CASSLFSGDFSYEQYF	TGTGCCAGCAGTTTATTTTCAGGGGACTTCTCCTACGAGCAGTACTTC
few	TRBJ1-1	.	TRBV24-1	CATSDLTGKGEAFF	TGTGCCACCAGTGATTTGACGGGAAAGGGTGAAGCTTTCTTT
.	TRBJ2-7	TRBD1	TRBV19	CATRTGTGGTYEQYF	TGTGCCACTCGCACCGGGACAGGGGGGACCTACGAGCAGTACTTC
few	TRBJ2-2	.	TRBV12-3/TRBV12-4	CASSPSGLSNTGELFF	TGTGCCAGCAGCCCCTCGGGACTGTCCAATACCGGGGAGCTGTTTTTT
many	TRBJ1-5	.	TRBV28	CASTPPTGNQPQHF	TGTGCCAGCACCCCTCCCACAGGGAACCAGCCCCAGCATTTT
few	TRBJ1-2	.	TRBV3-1	CASSQAASNYGYTF	TGTGCCAGCAGCCAAGCGGCATCTAACTATGGCTACACCTTC
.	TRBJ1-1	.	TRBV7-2	CASSSRRNF	TGTGCCAGCAGCTCACGACGAAATTTT
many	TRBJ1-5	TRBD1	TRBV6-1	CASRTPGQGAAQPQHF	TGTGCCAGCAGAACACCGGGACAGGGGGCGGCTCAGCCCCAGCATTTT
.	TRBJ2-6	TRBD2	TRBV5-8	CASSFPLWGRAISGANVLTF	TGTGCCAGCAGCTTTCCCCTCTGGGGGAGGGCCATCTCTGGGGCCAACGTCCTGACTTTC
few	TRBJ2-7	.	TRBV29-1	CSVEERGSEQYF	TGCAGCGTTGAAGAACGAGGTAGCGAGCAGTACTTC
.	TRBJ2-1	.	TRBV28	CASSLEGNNEQFF	TGTGCCAGCAGTTTAGAGGGGAACAATGAGCAGTTCTTC
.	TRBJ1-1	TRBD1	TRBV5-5	CASSLTPRTGGMNTEAFF	TGTGCCAGCAGCCTCACACCGAGGACAGGGGGTATGAACACTGAAGCTTTCTTT
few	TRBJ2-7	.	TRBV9	CASGEYEQYF	TGTGCCAGCGGAGAGTACGAGCAGTACTTC
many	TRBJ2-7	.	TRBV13	CASSLSPGLTGHEQYF	TGTGCCAGCAGCTTAAGCCCGGGGCTCACGGGCCACGAGCAGTACTTC
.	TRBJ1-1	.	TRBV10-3	CAISESTAEAFF	TGTGCCATCAGTGAGTCCACAGCCGAAGCTTTCTTT
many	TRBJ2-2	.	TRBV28	CASSLSDFEQGYSGELFF	TGTGCCAGCAGTTTATCTGACTTTGAGCAGGGATATAGCGGGGAGCTGTTTTTT